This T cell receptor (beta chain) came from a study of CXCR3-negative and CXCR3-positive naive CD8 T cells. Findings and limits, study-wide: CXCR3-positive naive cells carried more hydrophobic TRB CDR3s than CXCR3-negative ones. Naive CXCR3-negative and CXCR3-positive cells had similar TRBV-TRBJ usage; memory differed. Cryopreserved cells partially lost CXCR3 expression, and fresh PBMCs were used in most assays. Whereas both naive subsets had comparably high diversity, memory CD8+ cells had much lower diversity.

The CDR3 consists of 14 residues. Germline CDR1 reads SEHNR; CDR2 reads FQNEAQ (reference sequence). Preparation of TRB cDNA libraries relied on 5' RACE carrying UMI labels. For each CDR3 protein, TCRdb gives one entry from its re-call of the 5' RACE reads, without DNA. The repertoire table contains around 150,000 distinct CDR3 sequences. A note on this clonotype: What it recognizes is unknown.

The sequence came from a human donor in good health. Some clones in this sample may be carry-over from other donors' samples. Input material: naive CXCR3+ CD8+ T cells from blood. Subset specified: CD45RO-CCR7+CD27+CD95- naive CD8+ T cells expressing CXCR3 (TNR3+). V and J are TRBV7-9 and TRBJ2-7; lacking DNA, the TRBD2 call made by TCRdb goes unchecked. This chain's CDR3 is CASSPPSGKSEQYF.